These 31 T cell receptor beta chains originate from one sample sequenced in a study of blood T cells in healthy people across ages. Then a second PCR, running about 6 to 11 cycles, was carried out with a sample-barcoded 5' primer and a J-beta primer mix. Using its own MiXCR run on the 5' RACE reads, TCRdb lists one record per CDR3 protein. The table has about 970,000 distinct CDR3 sequences, 45% to 60% seen once. The sample consisted of blood. These receptor sequences come from a woman in her sixties or seventies in good health.

Regarding this clonotype: Germline is not matched at one junction end, which may reflect a read error. The chain combines TRBV11-2 with TRBJ2-7; weak D call: TRBD1 (6 bases). Germline V gene lookup returns CDR1 SGHAT and CDR2 FQNNGV. The CDR3 consists of 14 residues. This CDR3 is CASSSGQYSYKQYF. The CDR3 coding sequence is TGTGCCAGCAGCTCCGGACAGTACTCCTACAAGCAGTACTTC.

The chain recombines TRBV3-1 with TRBJ2-7; 11 bases align to TRBD2. Germline assignment: CDR1 LGHDT and CDR2 YNNKEL (reference sequence). The CDR3 contains 16 residues. The junction had 10 bases not matched to a gene; V was cut back by 7 bases and J by 2 bases. The CDR3 protein is CASNNRLAGPPYEQYF. CDR3 bases: TGTGCCAGCAACAATCGACTAGCGGGGCCTCCCTACGAGCAGTACTTC.

The genes are TRBV28 and TRBJ2-7; 8 bases are a match to TRBD1. V gave up 8 bases and J gave up 3 bases; unmatched junction bases: 12. The CDR3 runs 15 residues. The germline CDR1 and CDR2 sequences are MDHEN and SYDVKM. The chain's CDR3 is CASVLETGVGYEQYF. DNA for the CDR3: TGTGCCAGCGTCCTTGAGACAGGGGTCGGCTACGAGCAGTACTTC.

The CDR3 DNA is TGTGCCAGCAGCTTAGAGCCTCCGGGGGGGGGAAGGAACGAGCAGTACTTC. Amino acid sequence: CASSLEPPGGGRNEQYF. The chain links TRBV7-2 to TRBJ2-4, with 8 bases fitting TRBD2. The J call may be faulty, since TRBJ2-7 better matches the DNA end. The CDR3 totals 17 residues. Germline CDR1 is SGHTA and CDR2 is FQGNSA.

The chain recombines TRBV6-1 with TRBJ2-1, with a weak D call TRBD2 (6 bases). The tail of the sequence fits TRBJ2-7 better, so the J call may be wrong. The germline V gene encodes CDR1 MNHNS and CDR2 SASEGT. The CDR3 sequence is 15 residues long. DNA of the CDR3: TGTGCCAGTCACAGACGGGAGCTTAACTACAATGAGCAGTACTTC. Its translation is CASHRRELNYNEQYF.

This clonotype was recorded only once. The V gene is TRBV6-5, the J gene TRBJ1-5, with D unresolved. The CDR3 loop spans 13 amino acids. CDR1 and CDR2 (germline): MNHEY, SVGAGI. V gave up 6 bases and J gave up 8 bases, with 14 bases separating them. Written as DNA, the CDR3 is TGTGCCAGCAGCGGTCAGTTTCTAAAGCCCCAGCATTTT. Its protein product is CASSGQFLKPQHF.

The chain links TRBV27 to TRBJ1-1; D is uncertain. V was cut by 6 bases and J by 7 bases, with 6 bases left in between. Germline-derived CDR1 and CDR2 are MNHEY and SMNVEV (reference sequence). The CDR3 length is 10 residues. For the CDR3, the DNA is TGTGCCAGCAGGAGTGTTGAAGCTTTCTTT. It is translated as CASRSVEAFF.

The chain recombines TRBV13 with TRBJ2-7, with 12 bases that match TRBD1. With the DNA end fitting TRBJ2-5 better, the J assignment may be wrong. CDR1 PRHDT and CDR2 FYEKMQ come from the germline V gene (reference sequence). The CDR3 has 16 residues. The chain's CDR3 is CASSRPGTGGGETQYF. For the CDR3, the DNA is TGTGCCAGCAGTCGTCCCGGGACAGGGGGCGGGGAGACCCAGTACTTC.

The J gene is TRBJ2-1, the V gene TRBV12-3 or TRBV12-4; 8 bases fit TRBD1. Gene TRBJ2-7 matches the end of the DNA better, so the J call may be wrong. The CDR3 is made up of 15 amino acids. CDR3 loop: CANSLDRGSYNEQYF. In DNA, the CDR3 is TGTGCCAACAGCCTAGACAGGGGCTCCTACAATGAGCAGTACTTC.

A word on this clonotype: The junction shows a germline mismatch at one end, possibly a read error. The chain recombines TRBV7-6 with TRBJ2-6, with D possibly being TRBD1 (5 bases). The CDR3 has 15 residues. CDR1 SGHVS and CDR2 FNYEAQ come from the germline V gene. Here the CDR3 reads CASSPIPSGASVLTF. CDR3 sequence (DNA): TGTGCCAGCAGCCCCATCCCCTCTGGGGCCAGCGTCCTGACTTTC.

The CDR3 DNA follows: TGCAGCGTTGTGATGGCGAGCAGCTCCTACAATGAGCAGTTCTTC. Translation: CSVVMASSSYNEQFF. This chain connects TRBV29-1 to TRBJ2-1; no definite D call. V was pared by 4 bases and J by 0 bases, with 13 bases between. From germline, CDR1 is SQVTM and CDR2 ANQGSEA. The CDR3 length is 15 residues.

The chain uses TRBV2 and TRBJ2-7, with 8 nucleotides matching TRBD1. The CDR3 has 13 amino acids. Germline CDR1 and CDR2: SNHLY and FYNNEI. The junction had 4 bases not matched to a gene; V was cut back by 6 bases and J by 3 bases. The CDR3 reads CASRAGQDYEQYF. Here the CDR3 DNA reads TGTGCCAGCAGGGCGGGACAGGACTACGAGCAGTACTTC.

The chain has TRBV29-1 and TRBJ2-2; 7 bases match TRBD2. V trimming: 3 bases; J trimming: 5 bases; junction bases outside the gene matches: 9. Germline V gives CDR1 SQVTM, CDR2 ANQGSEA. The CDR3 length is 15 residues. The CDR3 DNA is TGCAGCGTTGAGGGAGGGGAGGAGATGACCGGGGAGCTGTTTTTT. This encodes CSVEGGEEMTGELFF.

The V and J genes are TRBV7-9 and TRBJ2-3; tentatively, D is TRBD1 or TRBD2 (5 bases each). In germline, CDR1 is SEHNR, CDR2 FQNEAQ (reference sequence). The V end was cut by 0 bases, the J end by 3 bases, with 16 bases between. The CDR3 contains 17 residues. In nucleotides, the CDR3 is TGTGCCAGCAGCTTAGCGGATTTAGGGACGCGGACAGATACGCAGTATTTT. It specifies CASSLADLGTRTDTQYF. The whole variable domain, remainder taken from reference TRBV7-9 and TRBJ2-3, is DTGVSQNPRHKITKRGQNVTFRCDPISEHNRLYWYRQTLGQGPEFLTYFQNEAQLEKSRLLSDRFSAERPKGSFSTLEIQRTEQGDSAMYLCASSLADLGTRTDTQYFGPGTRLTVL.

The V call is TRBV28, the J call TRBJ2-3, with 7 nucleotides matching TRBD1. This CDR3 spans 17 amino acids. The germline gives CDR1 MDHEN, CDR2 SYDVKM. J lost 7 bases, V lost 10 bases, and 23 bases had no gene match. The CDR3 region is CAIPDRLVPKIPNTQYF. CDR3 in DNA: TGTGCCATACCGGACAGGCTGGTCCCCAAGATCCCTAATACGCAGTATTTT.

V usage is TRBV7-8 and J usage is TRBJ1-3; no clear D. The CDR3 length is 12 residues. Germline CDR1 is SGHVS and CDR2 is FQNEAQ. V lost 4 bases to trimming and J lost 10 bases, with 11 bases between them. The CDR3, as DNA: TGTGCCAGCAGCTCAGCCCGGGCGACCATATATTTT. It codes for CASSSARATIYF.

This clonotype was counted between two and nine times. The chain uses TRBV29-1 and TRBJ2-5; 12 positions match TRBD1. The CDR3 extends over 14 amino acids. Germline V lookup: CDR1 SQVTM, CDR2 ANQGSEA. The junction had 9 bases not matched to a gene; V was cut back by 8 bases and J by 5 bases. The CDR3 protein is CSFWDRGLSETQYF. The CDR3 bases are TGCAGCTTTTGGGACAGGGGGCTTTCGGAGACCCAGTACTTC.

This clonotype was picked up a small number of times. This chain joins TRBV4-1 and TRBJ1-2; no clear D gene. The length of the CDR3 is 12 residues. Germline CDR1 and CDR2: MGHRA and YSYEKL. Trimming took off 0 bases at V and 8 bases at J, with 7 bases between the two ends. The CDR3 coding sequence is TGCGCCAGCAGCCAAGAATCACAGGGCTACACCTTC. Its protein product is CASSQESQGYTF.

This chain uses TRBV3-1 with TRBJ1-2; D unresolved. The CDR3 spans 13 residues. Deletions cut 3 bases from V and 6 bases from J, with 11 bases between. The germline V gene encodes CDR1 LGHDT and CDR2 YNNKEL (reference sequence). The CDR3 protein is CASSQVDAHGYTF. CDR3 nucleotide sequence: TGTGCCAGCAGCCAGGTCGACGCCCATGGCTACACCTTC.

A few counts support this clonotype. The chain recombines TRBV10-3 with TRBJ2-7, with D perhaps TRBD1 or TRBD2 (5 bases each). V dropped 8 bases and J dropped 7 bases, with 15 bases sitting between them. Germline CDR1 is ENHRY and CDR2 is SYGVKD. The CDR3 consists of 12 residues. The CDR3 region is CAIRDLGEEQYF. The CDR3 coding sequence is TGTGCCATCCGAGACTTGGGGGAAGAGCAGTACTTC.

This chain connects TRBV24-1 to TRBJ2-3, with 15 bases lining up with TRBD2. The CDR3 is made up of 18 amino acids. V shed 5 bases, J shed 5 bases, and the junction held 10 bases outside the gene matches. CDR1 KGHDR and CDR2 SFDVKD come from the germline V gene. The CDR3: CATSAGGLAGGFRDTQYF. Here the CDR3 DNA reads TGTGCCACCAGTGCGGGGGGACTAGCGGGAGGATTTAGAGATACGCAGTATTTT.

This chain joins TRBV18 and TRBJ1-6, with D unclear. Trimming cost V 2 bases and J 15 bases, with 20 bases left between them. The CDR3 loop spans 15 amino acids. In germline, CDR1 is KGHSH, CDR2 LQKENI. CDR3 nucleotide sequence: TGTGCCAGCTCACCAAGTTTAACGACCCAGGCAGTCCTCCACTTT. It encodes CASSPSLTTQAVLHF.

On this clonotype itself: A much larger clone differs from this one at a single base, so this may be a read error. This chain joins TRBV7-2 and TRBJ2-1, with a weak D call TRBD1 (5 bases). The CDR3 has 13 amino acids. Germline V gives CDR1 SGHTA, CDR2 FQGNSA. The V end was cut by 1 base, the J end by 10 bases, with 11 bases between. CDR3 DNA sequence: TGTGCCAGCAGCTTAGAGTTGGACATGGAGCAGTTCTTC. The encoded protein is CASSLELDMEQFF.

This clonotype showed up just a few times. J is TRBJ1-6 and V is TRBV6-5; D is undetermined. Between the trimmed V and J ends, which lost 4 bases and 0 bases, there was a span of 7 bases. Per the germline V gene, CDR1 is MNHEY and CDR2 is SVGAGI. The CDR3 is made up of 15 amino acids. CDR3 in DNA: TGTGCCAGCAGTTCCCAGAGCTCCTATAATTCACCCCTCCACTTT. Translating gives CASSSQSSYNSPLHF.

In this sample, this clonotype turned up a few times. The V and J genes are TRBV15 and TRBJ2-7; TRBD2 aligns across 9 bases. Germline V gene sequence: CDR1 LNHNV, CDR2 YYDKDF (reference sequence). After removal of 5 bases from V and 4 bases from J, the junction contained 9 bases not matched to a gene. The CDR3 contains 15 residues. The DNA for the CDR3 is TGTGCCACCAGCCAAATTCCTAGCGGGACTTACGAGCAGTACTTC. This codes for CATSQIPSGTYEQYF.

The gene calls are TRBV11-3 and TRBJ2-3, with TRBD1 identical over 8 bases. This CDR3 region has 16 residues. The trim removed 4 bases at V and 0 bases at J, leaving 6 bases unmatched. CDR1 and CDR2 from the germline V gene are SGHNT and YENEEA. The CDR3 region has the DNA TGTGCCAGCAGCTCAACAGGGGGAACTAGCACAGATACGCAGTATTTT. Amino acids: CASSSTGGTSTDTQYF.

The V call is TRBV7-9, the J call TRBJ2-3; D remains unclear. CDR3 length equals 16 residues. The V end was cut by 5 bases, the J end by 0 bases, with 15 bases between. The germline V gene has CDR1 SEHNR and CDR2 FQNEAQ (reference sequence). CDR3 coding DNA: TGTGCCAGCAGCCGCCGAGGCGGCGACAGCACAGATACGCAGTATTTT. This sequence encodes CASSRRGGDSTDTQYF.

Only a few counts were recorded for this clonotype. CDR3 DNA sequence: TGTGCCAGCAGCCCCGGACTCAGCTGGGAGACCCAGTACTTC. Its translation: CASSPGLSWETQYF. The chain couples TRBV7-9 to TRBJ2-5; tentative D call: TRBD2 (5 bases). This CDR3 comprises 14 residues. V shed 5 bases and J shed 5 bases, with 15 bases lying between them. Germline CDR1 and CDR2: SEHNR and FQNEAQ (reference sequence). The full variable domain, rest sourced from reference TRBV7-9 and TRBJ2-5, is DTGVSQNPRHKITKRGQNVTFRCDPISEHNRLYWYRQTLGQGPEFLTYFQNEAQLEKSRLLSDRFSAERPKGSFSTLEIQRTEQGDSAMYLCASSPGLSWETQYFGPGTRLLVL.

This chain connects TRBV20-1 to TRBJ2-1; 8 positions match TRBD1. The V gene's germline CDR1 is DFQATT and CDR2 SNEGSKA (reference sequence). CDR3 length equals 13 residues. V lost 5 bases to trimming and J lost 6 bases; unmatched junction nucleotides: 6. CDR3 amino acids: CSAPYTGGNEQFF. The CDR3 nucleotides are TGCAGTGCTCCCTACACAGGGGGCAATGAGCAGTTCTTC.

CDR3 loop: CASSPGANIQYF. In nucleotides, the CDR3 is TGTGCCAGCAGCCCGGGGGCAAACATTCAGTACTTC. V is TRBV14 and J is TRBJ2-4; D is perhaps TRBD1 or TRBD2 (6 bases each). The CDR3 consists of 12 residues. CDR1 is SGHDN, CDR2 FVKESK, per germline. Trimming left V 4 bases short and J 6 bases short, with 7 bases between.

This chain uses TRBV7-3 with TRBJ2-3; 7 bases agree with TRBD2. This CDR3 is 16 amino acids long. Losses at the gene ends were 5 bases for V and 0 bases for J; bases not matched to a gene: 8. The V gene's germline CDR1 is SGHTA and CDR2 FQGTGA. The CDR3 protein is CASSPMPAGSTDTQYF. CDR3 sequence (DNA): TGTGCCAGCAGCCCCATGCCAGCGGGGAGCACAGATACGCAGTATTTT.